The present entry profiles one TCR beta chain with its context. This sample is drawn from a study of blood T cells in healthy people across ages. The CDR3 loop spans 14 amino acids. V shed 1 base and J shed 0 bases, with 4 bases lying between them. Germline CDR1 and CDR2: LGHNA and YNFKEQ. With a J-beta primer mix and a sample-barcoded 5' primer, a second PCR ran about 6 to 11 cycles. TCRdb used MiXCR to reprocess the 5' RACE reads, holding one entry per CDR3 protein. Altogether fewer than 800,000 distinct CDR3 sequences are present, roughly 25% being singletons, with the ten largest covering under 10%. The same sample was also used in a study of T cells of mothers and their children. From that paper: Slightly higher overlap, not significant, was seen in related mother-child pairs than in unrelated pairs.

The source is a boy younger than 18 in good health. The chain carries TRBV4-2 and TRBJ1-3; D uncertain. Material: blood. The CDR3, as DNA: TGTGCCAGCAGCCAAGGAGACTCTGGAAACACCATATATTTT. Translated: CASSQGDSGNTIYF.